A single sample gave rise to the 22 T cell receptor beta chains below, sequenced in a study of blood T cells in healthy people across ages. Primed by a sample-barcoded 5' primer and a J-beta primer mix, a second PCR proceeded for about 7 to 12 cycles. TCRdb reprocessed the 5' RACE reads with MiXCR, giving one entry per CDR3 protein. The repertoire holds about 1.1 million distinct CDR3 sequences, approximately 38% seen once, with 13% in the top ten. The sample was blood. These receptor sequences come from a man aged 18 to 30 in good health.

This clonotype occurred a few times. The chain combines TRBV5-1 with TRBJ1-2, with D possibly being TRBD1 (6 bases). V lost 0 bases, J lost 6 bases, and 9 bases lay in between. Germline CDR1 reads SGHRS; CDR2 reads YFSETQ. The CDR3 totals 13 residues. This CDR3 reads CASSLGQAHGYTF. For the CDR3, the DNA is TGCGCCAGCAGCTTGGGACAGGCCCATGGCTACACCTTC.

This clonotype was recorded a few times. The chain uses TRBV29-1 and TRBJ2-3, with D perhaps TRBD1 (5 bases). From germline, CDR1 is SQVTM and CDR2 ANQGSEA. The length of the CDR3 is 14 residues. Trimming removed 7 bases from V and 3 bases from J, with 17 bases in between. The CDR3 bases are TGCAGCGCCCGGCTGCAGGGTCGAACAGATACGCAGTATTTT. As protein: CSARLQGRTDTQYF.

The gene calls are TRBV6-1 and TRBJ1-2; perhaps TRBD1 as D (6 bases). This CDR3 contains 14 residues. CDR1 is MNHNS, CDR2 SASEGT, per germline. V gave up 7 bases and J gave up 4 bases, with 16 bases separating them. CDR3 nucleotide sequence: TGTGCCAGCACCCCTGGGGGGCAGGTCTATGGCTACACCTTC. This codes for CASTPGGQVYGYTF.

The gene calls are TRBV20-1 and TRBJ2-1, with a tentative D call TRBD1 (5 bases). Germline V gene sequence: CDR1 DFQATT, CDR2 SNEGSKA (reference sequence). Deletions cut 3 bases from V and 3 bases from J, with 15 bases between. CDR3 size: 15 residues. CDR3 nucleotides: TGCAGTGCTAGCTGGGCAGGGCTCGGCTACAATGAGCAGTTCTTC. Its translation: CSASWAGLGYNEQFF.

This clonotype showed up just a few times. V usage is TRBV7-9 and J usage is TRBJ1-4; no firm D call. Germline CDR1 is SEHNR and CDR2 is FQNEAQ (reference sequence). V was cut by 5 bases and J by 0 bases, with 10 bases left in between. The CDR3 loop spans 15 amino acids. Here the CDR3 reads CASSASTATNEKLFF. As DNA, the CDR3 is TGTGCCAGCAGCGCGAGCACTGCAACTAATGAAAAACTGTTTTTT.

This clonotype was recorded a few times. CDR3 residues: CASSLQPTGGYYGYTF. The CDR3 nucleotides are TGTGCCAGTAGTCTCCAGCCGACAGGGGGGTACTATGGCTACACCTTC. The V and J genes are TRBV19 and TRBJ1-2, with 9 bases that match TRBD1. The CDR3 extends over 16 amino acids. J lost 3 bases, V lost 5 bases, and 10 bases had no gene match. The germline gives CDR1 LNHDA, CDR2 SQIVND (reference sequence).

The chain is built from TRBV28 and TRBJ1-2, with D possibly matching TRBD1 (5 bases). The CDR3 covers 11 residues. Germline CDR1 is MDHEN and CDR2 is SYDVKM. The CDR3 sequence is CGTDSNYGYTF. CDR3 DNA: TGTGGCACCGACAGTAACTATGGCTACACCTTC.

Comments on this clonotype: This may stem from a read error, because a much larger clone lies one nucleotide away. The rearrangement joins TRBV3-1 to TRBJ2-1; D might be TRBD1 (6 bases). CDR1 is LGHDT and CDR2 is YNNKEL in the germline V gene (reference sequence). This CDR3 is 13 amino acids long. The CDR3 DNA reads TGTGCCAGCAGCCAAGTTGGGGACAATGAGCGGTTCTTC. Encoded protein: CASSQVGDNERFF.

V gene TRBV4-2 combines with J gene TRBJ2-5; D is unresolved. Deletions cut 0 bases from V and 5 bases from J, with 13 bases between. This CDR3 has 15 amino acids. Germline V CDR1 and CDR2: LGHNA, YNFKEQ. The CDR3 DNA reads TGTGCCAGCAGCCAAGATCTTCCGGTGTTTGAGACCCAGTACTTC. As protein: CASSQDLPVFETQYF.

This chain connects TRBV7-2 to TRBJ2-7; D is uncertain. The CDR3 is 13 amino acids. V lost 2 bases to trimming and J lost 2 bases, with 7 bases between them. The germline V gene encodes CDR1 SGHTA and CDR2 FQGNSA. CDR3 sequence (DNA): TGTGCCAGCAGCTTATGGGCAGCCTACGAGCAGTACTTC. It translates to CASSLWAAYEQYF.

The rearrangement uses TRBV3-1 and TRBJ2-5; D may be TRBD2 (5 bases). V was pared by 1 base and J by 5 bases, with 20 bases between. Germline V gene lookup returns CDR1 LGHDT and CDR2 YNNKEL (reference sequence). This CDR3 spans 17 amino acids. The CDR3 is CASSQVYRERASETQYF. The CDR3 region has the DNA TGTGCCAGCAGCCAAGTATACCGGGAAAGGGCGAGTGAGACCCAGTACTTC.

The rearrangement uses TRBV6-5 and TRBJ2-7; either TRBD1 or TRBD2 may supply D (5 bases each). CDR3 size: 14 residues. Per the germline V gene, CDR1 is MNHEY and CDR2 is SVGAGI. V was pared by 6 bases and J by 0 bases, with 12 bases between. The CDR3 nucleotides read TGTGCCAGCAGCGGGACGGACCTCTCCTACGAGCAGTACTTC. Its translation: CASSGTDLSYEQYF.

The V call is TRBV28, the J call TRBJ1-1; no reliable D call. Trimming pared 7 bases from V and 1 base from J, leaving 16 bases between. The germline CDR1 and CDR2 sequences are MDHEN and SYDVKM. The CDR3 covers 15 residues. CDR3 in amino acids: CASIPGQVGNTEAFF. The CDR3 DNA reads TGTGCCAGCATCCCCGGGCAGGTGGGGAACACTGAAGCTTTCTTT.

The chain recombines TRBV6-5 with TRBJ2-2, with 7 bases that match TRBD1. The CDR3 sequence is 16 residues long. V shed 2 bases and J 1 base; nucleotides not matched to a gene: 4. Germline V lookup: CDR1 MNHEY, CDR2 SVGAGI. The DNA of the CDR3 is TGTGCCAGCAGTTACCAGACAGGGAAGAACACCGGGGAGCTGTTTTTT. This encodes CASSYQTGKNTGELFF.

This chain connects TRBV6-1 to TRBJ2-1; 8 bases match TRBD1. The CDR3 totals 17 residues. J was trimmed by 8 bases and V by 6 bases; bases with no gene match: 18. Germline lookup yields CDR1 MNHNS and CDR2 SASEGT. CDR3 region: CASSASSRTGLGDEQFF. CDR3 bases: TGTGCCAGCAGCGCCTCGTCTAGGACAGGGCTAGGCGATGAGCAGTTCTTC.

The chain joins TRBV6-5 to TRBJ2-2, with 8 nucleotides matching TRBD2. The trim removed 6 bases at V and 0 bases at J, leaving 3 bases unmatched. Germline loops: CDR1 MNHEY, CDR2 SVGAGI. This CDR3 comprises 15 residues. For the CDR3, the DNA is TGTGCCAGCAGACCGGGACTAGCGAACACCGGGGAGCTGTTTTTT. This codes for CASRPGLANTGELFF.

This chain joins TRBV10-3 and TRBJ2-6, with D perhaps matching TRBD1 (5 bases). V shed 10 bases and J shed 0 bases, with 7 bases lying between them. The CDR3 loop spans 13 amino acids. CDR1 ENHRY and CDR2 SYGVKD come from the germline V gene. CDR3 in DNA: TGTGCCACCCAGGGCTCTGGGGCCAACGTCCTGACTTTC. Translation gives CATQGSGANVLTF.

The V call is TRBV20-1, the J call TRBJ1-1, with D possibly being TRBD1 (5 bases). V dropped 1 base and J dropped 0 bases, with 9 bases sitting between them. The CDR3 extends over 14 amino acids. Germline V gives CDR1 DFQATT, CDR2 SNEGSKA (reference sequence). CDR3 residues: CSARVQGLNTEAFF. The CDR3 bases are TGCAGTGCTAGAGTCCAGGGACTGAACACTGAAGCTTTCTTT.

Worth noting for this clonotype: A read error may produce the germline difference seen at one junction end. V and J are TRBV6-4 and TRBJ2-1; a possible D gene is TRBD2 (5 bases). This CDR3 contains 15 residues. Per germline, CDR1 MRHNA and CDR2 SNTAGT. The DNA for the CDR3 is TGTGCCGGCAGTGACTCAGAGGGCGACTACAATGAGCAGTTCTTC. As protein: CAGSDSEGDYNEQFF.

At least ten counts were recorded for this clonotype. This chain connects TRBV29-1 to TRBJ2-3; D is possibly TRBD2 (5 bases). There are 12 residues in the CDR3. Germline V gene data show CDR1 as SQVTM and CDR2 as ANQGSEA. Trimming cost V 7 bases and J 6 bases, with 14 bases left between them. CDR3 DNA sequence: TGCAGCGCTACTAGTCCTCCGGATACGCAGTATTTT. It yields the protein CSATSPPDTQYF.

Only one count was recorded for this clonotype. A much bigger clone sits one base away, suggesting this may be a read error. CDR3 residues: CASSLRQSSCEQYF. In nucleotides, the CDR3 is TGTGCCAGCAGCTTACGGCAGAGCTCCTGCGAGCAGTACTTC. The V gene is TRBV7-2, the J gene TRBJ2-7; D unresolved. CDR3 length: 14 amino acids. CDR1 SGHTA and CDR2 FQGNSA come from the germline V gene.

The CDR3 loop is CASSSYPGQGIDTQYF. The CDR3 coding sequence is TGTGCCAGCAGCTCTTATCCGGGACAGGGGATAGATACGCAGTATTTT. The V call is TRBV7-9, the J call TRBJ2-3; 10 bases agree with TRBD1. The J segment lost 5 bases and the V segment lost 4 bases, leaving 9 bases of the junction unmatched. The germline V gene has CDR1 SEHNR and CDR2 FQNEAQ (reference sequence). The CDR3 has 16 residues. Together with reference TRBV7-9 and TRBJ2-3, the CDR3 gives the full variable domain: DTGVSQNPRHKITKRGQNVTFRCDPISEHNRLYWYRQTLGQGPEFLTYFQNEAQLEKSRLLSDRFSAERPKGSFSTLEIQRTEQGDSAMYLCASSSYPGQGIDTQYFGPGTRLTVL.